These 8 T cell receptor beta chains share one sample of origin, sequenced in a study of OX40 agonist ivuxolimab in advanced cancers. Using immunoSEQ multiplex PCR, the repertoire was profiled, and TCRdb retains in-frame clones only, with some absent. The sample holds about 63,000 clones; around 81% are singletons and the top ten take roughly 1%. Here the sequenced sample was CD4+ or CD8+ T cells sorted from blood, taken in a trial of the OX40 agonist ivuxolimab. Receptors were obtained from an adult with an advanced solid tumor such as melanoma, head and neck, liver or kidney cancer.

By proportion, this clone is medium-sized (0.01 to 0.1%). The chain recombines TRBV6-1 with TRBJ1-1; tentative D call: TRBD1 (6 bases). The CDR3 spans 13 residues. Between the trimmed V and J ends, which lost 6 bases and 1 base, there was a span of 9 bases. Germline-derived CDR1 and CDR2 are MNHNS and SASEGT. CDR3 amino acids: CASSQTGNTEAFF. The CDR3 region has the DNA TGTGCCAGCAGCCAGACAGGGAACACTGAAGCTTTCTTT.

The chain carries TRBV7-3 and TRBJ2-3; 8 bases agree with TRBD2. The germline V gene has CDR1 SGHTA and CDR2 FQGTGA. Trimming at V came to 4 bases and at J to 5 bases, leaving 5 bases not matched to a gene. There are 14 residues in the CDR3. The CDR3 reads CASSSGLELDTQYF. CDR3 bases: TGTGCCAGCAGCTCGGGACTAGAGCTAGATACGCAGTATTTT.

This clone was seen only a few times. The chain links TRBV27 to TRBJ1-5; 8 bases fit TRBD1. J lost 0 bases, V lost 8 bases, and 3 bases had no gene match. This CDR3 has 14 amino acids. Germline V CDR1 and CDR2: MNHEY, SMNVEV (reference sequence). CDR3 region: CASGQGHSNQPQHF. The CDR3 coding sequence is TGTGCCAGCGGACAGGGACATAGCAATCAGCCCCAGCATTTT.

V is TRBV6-1 and J is TRBJ1-6; 7 bases fit TRBD1. Germline V CDR1 and CDR2: MNHNS, SASEGT. V shed 6 bases, J shed 5 bases, and the junction held 7 bases outside the gene matches. This CDR3 has 15 amino acids. The CDR3 region is CASRPPGQHNSPLHF. The CDR3 DNA reads as TGTGCCAGCAGGCCTCCGGGACAGCATAATTCACCCCTCCACTTT.

The chain is built from TRBV5-4 and TRBJ2-1, with TRBD2 identical over 11 bases. Germline-derived CDR1 and CDR2 are SGHNT and YYREEE (reference sequence). There are 15 residues in the CDR3. V trimming: 2 bases; J trimming: 4 bases; junction bases outside the gene matches: 2. The CDR3 region is CASSFPSGGYNEQFF. Here the CDR3 DNA reads TGTGCCAGCAGCTTTCCTAGCGGGGGGTACAATGAGCAGTTCTTC.

The chain uses TRBV21-1 and TRBJ1-4; TRBD1, the table's D call, lacks a check against the DNA. TRBV21-1 is marked as a pseudogene. CDR3 length: 14 residues. The CDR3 nucleotides are TGTGCCAGCATCCCCCGAGGGGGCAGTGAAAAACTGTTTTTT. Its protein product is CASIPRGGSEKLFF.

This clone was observed a few times. This chain links TRBV6-1 with TRBJ1-5; D gene ambiguous. Trimming left V 2 bases short and J 2 bases short, with 7 bases between. The CDR3 runs 14 residues. From germline, CDR1 is MNHNS and CDR2 SASEGT. The CDR3 coding sequence is TGTGCCAGCAGTGAAAACGGGGGCAATCAGCCCCAGCATTTT. Translated: CASSENGGNQPQHF.

This chain joins TRBV30 and TRBJ1-1, with D hard to call. Trimming left V 3 bases short and J 9 bases short, with 11 bases between. The CDR3 consists of 11 residues. Per germline, CDR1 GTSNPN and CDR2 SVGIG (reference sequence). CDR3 in DNA: TGTGCCTGGAGCGGCCCCGTACAAGCTTTCTTT. This sequence encodes CAWSGPVQAFF.